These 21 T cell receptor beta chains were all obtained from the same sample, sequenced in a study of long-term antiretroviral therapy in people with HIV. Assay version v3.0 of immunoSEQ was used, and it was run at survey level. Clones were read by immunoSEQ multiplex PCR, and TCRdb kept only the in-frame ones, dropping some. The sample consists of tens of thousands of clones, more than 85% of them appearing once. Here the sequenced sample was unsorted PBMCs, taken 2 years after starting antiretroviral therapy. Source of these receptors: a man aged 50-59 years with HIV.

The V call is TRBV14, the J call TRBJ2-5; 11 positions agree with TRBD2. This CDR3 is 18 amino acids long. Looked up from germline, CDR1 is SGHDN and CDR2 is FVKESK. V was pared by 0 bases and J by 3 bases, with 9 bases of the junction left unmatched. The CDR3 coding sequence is TGTGCCAGCAGCCAAGATTCTAAACTAGCGGGGGAGAAAGAGACCCAGTACTTC. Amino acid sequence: CASSQDSKLAGEKETQYF.

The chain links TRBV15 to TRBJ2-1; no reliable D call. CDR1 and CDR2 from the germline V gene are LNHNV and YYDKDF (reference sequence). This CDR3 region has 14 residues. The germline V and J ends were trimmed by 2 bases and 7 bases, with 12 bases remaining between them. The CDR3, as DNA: TGTGCCACCAGCAGACCCCCGGGTGGTAATGAGCAGTTCTTC. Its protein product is CATSRPPGGNEQFF.

For the CDR3, the DNA is TGTGCCAGCAGCTTCCGACGGGGGAGCAATCAGCCCCAGCATTTT. It encodes CASSFRRGSNQPQHF. The chain couples TRBV5-6 to TRBJ1-5, with D perhaps matching TRBD1 (5 bases). Trimming removed 2 bases from V and 1 base from J, with 10 bases in between. There are 15 residues in the CDR3. Germline loops: CDR1 SGHDT, CDR2 YYEEEE.

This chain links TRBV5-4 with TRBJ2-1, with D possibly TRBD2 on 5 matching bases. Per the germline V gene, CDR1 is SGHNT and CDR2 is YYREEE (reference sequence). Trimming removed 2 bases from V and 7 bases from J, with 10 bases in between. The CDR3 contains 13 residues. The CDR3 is CASSFTSGNEQFF. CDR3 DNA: TGTGCCAGCAGCTTTACTAGTGGGAATGAGCAGTTCTTC.

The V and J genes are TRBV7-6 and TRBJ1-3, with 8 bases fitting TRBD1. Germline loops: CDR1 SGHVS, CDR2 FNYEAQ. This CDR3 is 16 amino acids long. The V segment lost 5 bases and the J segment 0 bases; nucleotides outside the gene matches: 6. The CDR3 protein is CASSPGTGHSGNTIYF. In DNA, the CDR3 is TGTGCCAGCAGCCCCGGGACAGGTCACTCTGGAAACACCATATATTTT.

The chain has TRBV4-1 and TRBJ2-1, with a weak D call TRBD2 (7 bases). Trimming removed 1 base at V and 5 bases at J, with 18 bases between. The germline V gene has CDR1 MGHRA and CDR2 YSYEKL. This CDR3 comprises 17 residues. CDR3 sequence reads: CASSQVFLGGPNNEQFF. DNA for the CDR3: TGCGCCAGCAGCCAAGTATTCCTGGGGGGGCCCAACAATGAGCAGTTCTTC.

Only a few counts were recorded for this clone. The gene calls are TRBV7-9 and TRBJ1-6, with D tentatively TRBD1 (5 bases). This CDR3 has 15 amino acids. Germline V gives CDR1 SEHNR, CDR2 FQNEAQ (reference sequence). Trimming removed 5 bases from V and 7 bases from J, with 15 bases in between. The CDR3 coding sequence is TGTGCCAGCAGCCCAGGCGGGACGATGAATTCACCCCTCCACTTT. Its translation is CASSPGGTMNSPLHF.

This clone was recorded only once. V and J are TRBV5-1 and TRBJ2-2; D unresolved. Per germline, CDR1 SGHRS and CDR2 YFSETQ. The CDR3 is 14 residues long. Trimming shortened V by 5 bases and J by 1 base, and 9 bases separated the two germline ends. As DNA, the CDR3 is TGCGCCAGCAGTGTGTTACAGAACACCGGGGAGCTGTTTTTT. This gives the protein CASSVLQNTGELFF.

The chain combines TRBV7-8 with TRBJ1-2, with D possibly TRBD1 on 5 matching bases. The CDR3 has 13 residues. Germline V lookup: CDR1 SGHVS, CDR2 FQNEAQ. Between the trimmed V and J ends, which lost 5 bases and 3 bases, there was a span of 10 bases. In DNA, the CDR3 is TGTGCCAGCAGCCGGGGGGTCGACTATGGCTACACCTTC. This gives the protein CASSRGVDYGYTF.

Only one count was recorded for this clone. The CDR3 sequence is CAAGAPQHF. The CDR3, as DNA: TGTGCCGCAGGGGCGCCCCAGCATTTT. The chain has TRBV10-3 and TRBJ1-5; perhaps TRBD1 as D (6 bases). Germline loops: CDR1 ENHRY, CDR2 SYGVKD. Trimming shortened V by 11 bases and J by 9 bases, and 8 bases separated the two germline ends. The CDR3 sequence is 9 residues long.

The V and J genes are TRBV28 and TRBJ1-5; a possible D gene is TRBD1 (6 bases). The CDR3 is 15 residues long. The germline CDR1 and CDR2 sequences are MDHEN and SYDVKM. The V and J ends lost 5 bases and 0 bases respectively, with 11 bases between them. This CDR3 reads CASSETGDSNQPQHF. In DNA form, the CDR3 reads TGTGCCAGCAGTGAGACAGGCGATAGCAATCAGCCCCAGCATTTT. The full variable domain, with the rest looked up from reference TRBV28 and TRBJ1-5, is DVKVTQSSRYLVKRTGEKVFLECVQDMDHENMFWYRQDPGLGLRLIYFSYDVKMKEKGDIPEGYSVSREKKERFSLILESASTNQTSMYLCASSETGDSNQPQHFGDGTRLSIL.

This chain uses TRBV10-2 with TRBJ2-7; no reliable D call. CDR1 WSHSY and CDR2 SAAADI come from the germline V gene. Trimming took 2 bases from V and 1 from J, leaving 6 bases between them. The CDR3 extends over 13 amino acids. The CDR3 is CASSEASSYEQYF. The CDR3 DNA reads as TGCGCCAGCAGTGAGGCTTCTTCCTACGAGCAGTACTTC.

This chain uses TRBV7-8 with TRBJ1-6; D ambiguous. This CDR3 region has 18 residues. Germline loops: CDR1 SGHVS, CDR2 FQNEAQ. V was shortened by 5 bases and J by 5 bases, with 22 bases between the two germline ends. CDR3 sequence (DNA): TGTGCCAGCAGCGCGGACGGGATTTCCTCCTCTAATAATTCACCCCTCCACTTT. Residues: CASSADGISSSNNSPLHF.

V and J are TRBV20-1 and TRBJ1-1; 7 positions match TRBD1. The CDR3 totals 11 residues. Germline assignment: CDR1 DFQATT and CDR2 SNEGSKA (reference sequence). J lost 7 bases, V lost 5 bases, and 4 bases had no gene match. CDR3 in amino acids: CSARDRGEAFF. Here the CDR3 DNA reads TGCAGTGCTCGGGACAGAGGTGAAGCTTTCTTT.

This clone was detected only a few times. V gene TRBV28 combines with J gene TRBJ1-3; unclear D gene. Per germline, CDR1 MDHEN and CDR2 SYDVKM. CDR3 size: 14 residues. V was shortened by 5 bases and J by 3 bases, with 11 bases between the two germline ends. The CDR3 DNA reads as TGTGCCAGCAGTCGGTTCGCGGATGGAAACACCATATATTTT. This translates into CASSRFADGNTIYF.

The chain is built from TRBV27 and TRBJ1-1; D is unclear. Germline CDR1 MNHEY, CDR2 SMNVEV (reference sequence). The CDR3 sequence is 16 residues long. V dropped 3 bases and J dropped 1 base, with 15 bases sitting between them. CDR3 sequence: CASSFRSAERNTEAFF. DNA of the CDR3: TGTGCCAGCAGTTTTAGGTCGGCAGAACGGAACACTGAAGCTTTCTTT.

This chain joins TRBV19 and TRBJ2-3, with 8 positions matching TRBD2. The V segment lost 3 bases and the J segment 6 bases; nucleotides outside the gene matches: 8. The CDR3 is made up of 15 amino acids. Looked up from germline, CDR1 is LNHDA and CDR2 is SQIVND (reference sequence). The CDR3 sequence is CASSIRRGASDTQYF. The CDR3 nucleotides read TGTGCCAGTAGTATCCGGCGGGGGGCCTCGGATACGCAGTATTTT. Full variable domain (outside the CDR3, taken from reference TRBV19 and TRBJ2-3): DGGITQSPKYLFRKEGQNVTLSCEQNLNHDAMYWYRQDPGQGLRLIYYSQIVNDFQKGDIAEGYSVSREKKESFPLTVTSAQKNPTAFYLCASSIRRGASDTQYFGPGTRLTVL.

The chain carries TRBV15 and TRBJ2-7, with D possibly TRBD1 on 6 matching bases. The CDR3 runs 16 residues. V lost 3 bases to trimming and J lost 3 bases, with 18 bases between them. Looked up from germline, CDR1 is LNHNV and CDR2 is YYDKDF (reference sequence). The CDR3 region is CATSRATGSLGYEQYF. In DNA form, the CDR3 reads TGTGCCACCAGCAGGGCCACAGGGTCCTTAGGCTACGAGCAGTACTTC.

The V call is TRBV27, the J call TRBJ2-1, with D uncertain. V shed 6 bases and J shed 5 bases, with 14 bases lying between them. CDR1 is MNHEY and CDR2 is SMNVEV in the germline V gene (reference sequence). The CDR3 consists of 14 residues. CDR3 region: CASRSPSSDNEQFF. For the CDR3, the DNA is TGTGCCAGCAGATCTCCGTCTAGTGACAATGAGCAGTTCTTC.

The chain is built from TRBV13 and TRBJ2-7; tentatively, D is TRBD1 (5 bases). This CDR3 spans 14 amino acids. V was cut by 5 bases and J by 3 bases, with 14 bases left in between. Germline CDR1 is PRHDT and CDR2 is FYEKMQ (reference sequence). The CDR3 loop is CASSPPGQGYEQYF. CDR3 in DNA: TGTGCCAGCAGCCCCCCTGGGCAGGGCTACGAGCAGTACTTC.

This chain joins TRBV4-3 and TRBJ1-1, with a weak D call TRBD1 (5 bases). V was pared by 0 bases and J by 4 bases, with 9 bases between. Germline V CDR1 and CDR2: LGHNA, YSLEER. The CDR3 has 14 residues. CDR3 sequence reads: CASSQDQGSTEAFF. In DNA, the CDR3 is TGCGCCAGCAGCCAAGATCAGGGTAGCACTGAAGCTTTCTTT.